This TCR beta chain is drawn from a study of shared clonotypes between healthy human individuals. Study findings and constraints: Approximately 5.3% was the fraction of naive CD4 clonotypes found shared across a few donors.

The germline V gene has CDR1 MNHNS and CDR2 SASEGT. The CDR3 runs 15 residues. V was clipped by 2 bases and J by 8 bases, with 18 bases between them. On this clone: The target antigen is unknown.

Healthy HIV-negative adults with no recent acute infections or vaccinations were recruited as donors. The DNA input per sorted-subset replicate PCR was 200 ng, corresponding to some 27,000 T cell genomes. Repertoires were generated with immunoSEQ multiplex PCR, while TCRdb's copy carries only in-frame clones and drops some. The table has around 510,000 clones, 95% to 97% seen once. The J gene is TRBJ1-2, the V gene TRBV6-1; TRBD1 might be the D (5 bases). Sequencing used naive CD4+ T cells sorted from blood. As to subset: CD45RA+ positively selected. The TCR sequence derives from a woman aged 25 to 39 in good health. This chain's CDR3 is CASSENRDRFDGYTF. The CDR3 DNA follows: TGTGCCAGCAGTGAAAATAGGGACCGTTTCGACGGCTACACCTTC.